This paragraph covers one T cell receptor beta chain sequence. The data originate from a study of CD8 T cells in Susac syndrome. V gave up 7 bases and J gave up 5 bases; unmatched junction bases: 2. CDR3 length: 13 amino acids. Germline loops: CDR1 MNHEY, CDR2 SMNVEV (reference sequence). When the RNA was reverse transcribed, random hexamers were used with an input of 0.5 to 1 ug. Amplification of TCR beta CDR3 by immunoSEQ multiplex PCR spanned 54 Vbeta and 13 Jbeta. TCRdb used MiXCR to reprocess the immunoSEQ multiplex PCR reads, holding one entry per CDR3 protein. The sample has approximately 100,000 distinct CDR3 sequences; roughly 95% are singletons.

The sample consisted of CD4+ T cells from PBMCs. The sequence was obtained from a human donor in good health. This chain connects TRBV27 to TRBJ2-3, with 11 positions matching TRBD2. The CDR3 DNA sequence: TGTGCCAGCAAACTAGCGGGAGTAGATACGCAGTATTTT. As protein: CASKLAGVDTQYF.